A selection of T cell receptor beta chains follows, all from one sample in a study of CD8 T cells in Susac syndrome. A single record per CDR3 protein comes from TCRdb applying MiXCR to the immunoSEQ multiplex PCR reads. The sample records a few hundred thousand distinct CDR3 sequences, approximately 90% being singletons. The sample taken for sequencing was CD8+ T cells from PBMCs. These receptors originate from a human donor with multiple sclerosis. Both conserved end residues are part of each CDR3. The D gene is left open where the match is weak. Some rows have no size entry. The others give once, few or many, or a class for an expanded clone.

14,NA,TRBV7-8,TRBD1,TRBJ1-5,TGTGCCAGCAGCATTGGACAGGGCCTAGCGCCCCAGCATTTT,CASSIGQGLAPQHF
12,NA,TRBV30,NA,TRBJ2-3,TGTGCCGGGGGAGTGCGCACAAATACGCAGTATTTT,CAGGVRTNTQYF
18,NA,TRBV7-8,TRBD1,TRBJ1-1,TGTGCCAGCAGCCAGATCTACGGGACAGGGGGCGAGGGCACTGAAGCTTTCTTT,CASSQIYGTGGEGTEAFF
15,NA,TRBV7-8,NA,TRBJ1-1,TGTGCCAGCAGCGCCCCGTGGGGACCTCAGACTGAAGCTTTCTTT,CASSAPWGPQTEAFF
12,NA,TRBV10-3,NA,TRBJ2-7,TGTGCCATCAGTGAACCGGTGGGAGAGCAGTACTTC,CAISEPVGEQYF
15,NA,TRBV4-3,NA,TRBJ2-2,TGCGCCAGCAGCCAAGTCTCTAGGAGCACCGGGGAGCTGTTTTTT,CASSQVSRSTGELFF
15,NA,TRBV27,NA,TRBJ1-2,TGTGCCAGCAGTTTATCCTTGGTTTCTAACTATGGCTACACCTTC,CASSLSLVSNYGYTF
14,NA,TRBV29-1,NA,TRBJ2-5,TGCAGCGTTGTGTCGGTCGGGGTCCAAGAGACCCAGTACTTC,CSVVSVGVQETQYF
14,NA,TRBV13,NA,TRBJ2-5,TGTGCCAGCAGCTTAAGCCAGGGAGGAGAGACCCAGTACTTC,CASSLSQGGETQYF
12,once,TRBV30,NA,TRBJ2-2,TGTGCCTGGATCAGAGACACCGGGGAGCTGTTTTTT,CAWIRDTGELFF
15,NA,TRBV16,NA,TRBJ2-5,TGTGCCAGCAGTTATTCGGCGGGGGCGCTTGAGACCCAGTACTTC,CASSYSAGALETQYF
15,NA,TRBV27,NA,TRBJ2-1,TGTGCCAGCAGTTTTAATCTCCGGTGGGGAGGTGAGCAGTTCTTC,CASSFNLRWGGEQFF
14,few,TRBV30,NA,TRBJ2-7,TGTGCCTGGAGTGTATCCATGGCTGCGACTGAGCAGTACTTC,CAWSVSMAATEQYF
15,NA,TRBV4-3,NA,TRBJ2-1,TGCGCCAGCAGCCTCAGGGAGGGGGGATACAATGAGCAGTTCTTC,CASSLREGGYNEQFF
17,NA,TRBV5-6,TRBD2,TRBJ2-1,TGTGCCAGCAGCTTGGGTGCTAGCGGGGGAAGGCCCAATGAGCAGTTCTTC,CASSLGASGGRPNEQFF
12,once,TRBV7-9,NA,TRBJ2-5,TGTGCCAGCAGCTTAGACCAAGAGGCCCAGTACTTC,CASSLDQEAQYF
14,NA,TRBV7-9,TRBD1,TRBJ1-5,TGTGCCAGCAGCCGGGACAGCGAATATCAGCCCCAGCATTTT,CASSRDSEYQPQHF
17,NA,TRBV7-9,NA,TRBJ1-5,TGTGCCAGCAGCTTGTGGGATCCCCGAGGGCGCGATCAGCCCCAGCATTTT,CASSLWDPRGRDQPQHF
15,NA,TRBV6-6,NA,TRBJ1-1,TGTGCCAGCCCTCCCGGGACGGACGCGAAGACTGAAGCTTTCTTT,CASPPGTDAKTEAFF
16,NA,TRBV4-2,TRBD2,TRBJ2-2,TGTGCCAGCAGCTCGCCGACTAGCGGAAACACCGGGGAGCTGTTTTTT,CASSSPTSGNTGELFF
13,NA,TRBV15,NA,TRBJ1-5,TGTGCCACCCAGGAGGGGAGTAGTCAGCCCCAGCATTTT,CATQEGSSQPQHF
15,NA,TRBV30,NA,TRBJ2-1,TGTGCCTGGAGTATCCCCCAGAGCTCCTACAATGAGCAGTTCTTC,CAWSIPQSSYNEQFF
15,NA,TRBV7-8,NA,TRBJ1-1,TGTGCCAGCAGCTTATTTGTAGGGGGACTGACTGAAGCTTTCTTT,CASSLFVGGLTEAFF
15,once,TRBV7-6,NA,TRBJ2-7,TGTGCCAGCAGCTTAGCTTACGGCAGAACCTACGAGCAGTACTTC,CASSLAYGRTYEQYF
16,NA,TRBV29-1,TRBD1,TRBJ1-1,TGCAGCGTCGCCGGGACAGGGTCCTTTTCGAACACTGAAGCTTTCTTT,CSVAGTGSFSNTEAFF
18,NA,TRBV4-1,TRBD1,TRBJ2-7,TGCGCCAGCAGCCAAGAGTGGCCGTCGGGACAGGGGCCCTACGAGCAGTACTTC,CASSQEWPSGQGPYEQYF
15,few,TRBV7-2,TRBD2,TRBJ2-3,TGTGCCAGCAGCTTAGCGGGGGGGGGAGCAGATACGCAGTATTTT,CASSLAGGGADTQYF
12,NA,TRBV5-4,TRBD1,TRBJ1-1,TGTGCCAGCAGCCAACAGGGGGCCGAAGCTTTCTTT,CASSQQGAEAFF
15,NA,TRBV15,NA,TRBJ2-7,TGTGCCACCAGCAGATTGGACCGGGCACTCCAGGAGCAGTACTTC,CATSRLDRALQEQYF
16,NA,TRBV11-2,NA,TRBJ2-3,TGTGCCAGCAGCTTAGCCGTGGGCTTAAGCACAGATACGCAGTATTTT,CASSLAVGLSTDTQYF
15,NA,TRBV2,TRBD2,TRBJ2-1,TGTGCCAGCAGTGGGGGGGGAAGCTCCTACAATGAGCAGTTCTTC,CASSGGGSSYNEQFF
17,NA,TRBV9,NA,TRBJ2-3,TGTGCCAGCAGCCCGAGTGTGGTACCCCTAGGGGGAGATACGCAGTATTTT,CASSPSVVPLGGDTQYF
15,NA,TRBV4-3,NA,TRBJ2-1,TGCGCCAGCAGCCAAGATTTAAGCTCCTACAATGAGCAGTTCTTC,CASSQDLSSYNEQFF
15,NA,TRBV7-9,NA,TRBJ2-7,TGTGCCAGCAGCCAGGCCCCCGGGGTTTTTGTAGAGCAGTACTTC,CASSQAPGVFVEQYF
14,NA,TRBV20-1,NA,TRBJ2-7,TGCAGTGCTAGAGATGAGGAAACAGCCTACGAGCAGTACTTC,CSARDEETAYEQYF
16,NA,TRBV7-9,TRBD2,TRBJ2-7,TGTGCCAGCAGCCCAAGTACTAGCGCCCCTACCTACGAGCAGTACTTC,CASSPSTSAPTYEQYF
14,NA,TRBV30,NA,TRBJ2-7,TGTGCCTGTGAGGTCCCGGGGCCTACCTACGAGCAGTACTTC,CACEVPGPTYEQYF
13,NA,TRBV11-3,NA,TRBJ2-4,TGTGCCAGCAGCTTAGTGGCCGGAAGCATTCAGTACTTC,CASSLVAGSIQYF
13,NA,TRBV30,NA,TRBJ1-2,TGTGCCGGCCAAGGGATTCTACACTATGGCTACACCTTC,CAGQGILHYGYTF
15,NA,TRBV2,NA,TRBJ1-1,TGTGCCAGCACTCTGGGTATGCTGCGACGGACTGAAGCTTTCTTT,CASTLGMLRRTEAFF
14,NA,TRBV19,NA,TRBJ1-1,TGTGCCAGTATCGGACCCCCGGGAGACACTGAAGCTTTCTTT,CASIGPPGDTEAFF
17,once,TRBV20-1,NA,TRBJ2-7,TGCAGTGCTAGGCGAAGGGGCACAGGGATATCCCCCTACGAGCAGTACTTC,CSARRRGTGISPYEQYF
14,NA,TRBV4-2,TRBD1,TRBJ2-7,TGTGCCAGCAGCTGGGCGCAGGGGGCCTACGAGCAGTACTTC,CASSWAQGAYEQYF
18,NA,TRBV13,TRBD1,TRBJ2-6,TGTGCCAGCGGTAGACAGGGGGCTCTTATCTCTGGGGCCAACGTCCTGACTTTC,CASGRQGALISGANVLTF
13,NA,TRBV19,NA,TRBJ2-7,TGTGCCAGTAGTATAGCAGGACTCTACGAGCAGTACTTC,CASSIAGLYEQYF
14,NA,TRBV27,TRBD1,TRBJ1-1,TGTGCCAGCACTGACAGGGGATCCCTCACTGAAGCTTTCTTT,CASTDRGSLTEAFF
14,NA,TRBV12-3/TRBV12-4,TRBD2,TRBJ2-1,TGTGCCAGCAGCCGACTAGCGGGGGGACTCGAGCAGTTCTTC,CASSRLAGGLEQFF
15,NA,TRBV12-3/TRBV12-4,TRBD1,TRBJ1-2,TGTGCCAGCAGTTCGGACAGGGGGGCAGGGTATGGCTACACCTTC,CASSSDRGAGYGYTF
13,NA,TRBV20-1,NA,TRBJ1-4,TGCAGTGCTAGTACTGGGAATCATGAAAAACTGTTTTTT,CSASTGNHEKLFF
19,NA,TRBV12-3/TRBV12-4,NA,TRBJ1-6,TGTGCCAGCAGTTTAGCGCTGAAGGGCACCGGGTGGTATAATTCACCCCTCCACTTT,CASSLALKGTGWYNSPLHF
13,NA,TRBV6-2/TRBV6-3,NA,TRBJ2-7,TGTGCCAGCAGTAAAATAACCCCCCACGAGCAGTACTTC,CASSKITPHEQYF
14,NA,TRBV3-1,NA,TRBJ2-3,TGTGCCAGCAGCCAAGGACTACTCCCAGATACGCAGTATTTT,CASSQGLLPDTQYF
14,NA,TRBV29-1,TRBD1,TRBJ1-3,TGCAGCGTTGGACAGGGACCCTCTGGAAACACCATATATTTT,CSVGQGPSGNTIYF
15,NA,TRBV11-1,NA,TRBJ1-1,TGTGCCAGCAGCTCTCGTACGGGCGATAAAGGTGAAGCTTTCTTT,CASSSRTGDKGEAFF
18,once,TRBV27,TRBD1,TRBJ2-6,TGTGCCAGCAGTTTTTTTCCGGGACAGGGGACTTTAGCCAACGTCCTGACTTTC,CASSFFPGQGTLANVLTF
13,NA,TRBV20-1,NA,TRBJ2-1,TGCAGTGCTAGAGATCGCAGGGGTGGAGAGCAGTTCTTC,CSARDRRGGEQFF
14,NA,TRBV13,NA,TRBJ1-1,TGTGCCAGCAGCTTAGTTAGGACCAACACTGAAGCTTTCTTT,CASSLVRTNTEAFF